What follows are 21 T cell receptor beta chains derived from one specimen sequenced in a study of OX40 agonist ivuxolimab in advanced cancers. TCRdb's copy holds only in-frame clones and misses some; the assay was immunoSEQ multiplex PCR. This sample has about 93,000 clones, with 92% found just once. The sample was CD4+ or CD8+ T cells sorted from blood, taken in a trial of the OX40 agonist ivuxolimab. Receptors originate from an adult with an advanced solid tumor such as melanoma, head and neck, liver or kidney cancer.

The genes are TRBV30 and TRBJ2-2; 7 bases line up with TRBD2. Germline CDR1 reads GTSNPN; CDR2 reads SVGIG (reference sequence). The CDR3 is 14 amino acids. V was pared by 0 bases and J by 6 bases, with 4 bases of the junction left unmatched. The CDR3: CAWSVRLASGELFF. The CDR3 DNA is TGTGCCTGGAGTGTAAGACTAGCTTCCGGGGAGCTGTTTTTT.

J is TRBJ1-2 and V is TRBV19; D remains unclear. Trimming stripped 8 bases from V and 2 bases from J, with 6 bases between. This CDR3 is built from 11 residues. Germline lookup yields CDR1 LNHDA and CDR2 SQIVND (reference sequence). The CDR3 DNA is TGTGCCAGTCAGTGGAACTATGGCTACACCTTC. This encodes CASQWNYGYTF.

The gene calls are TRBV28 and TRBJ1-2; D is possibly TRBD1 (5 bases). The length of the CDR3 is 12 residues. The germline CDR1 and CDR2 sequences are MDHEN and SYDVKM. Trimming left V 6 bases short and J 8 bases short, with 13 bases between. CDR3 loop: CASRDAGRGYTF. The CDR3 DNA sequence: TGTGCCAGCAGGGACGCAGGGAGAGGCTACACCTTC.

This clone came up a few times. V and J are TRBV2 and TRBJ2-2; D gene ambiguous. The length of the CDR3 is 15 residues. V was shortened by 0 bases and J by 5 bases, with 10 bases between the two germline ends. The germline V gene encodes CDR1 SNHLY and CDR2 FYNNEI. CDR3 nucleotide sequence: TGTGCCAGCAGTGAAGCGTCGCCCAGGACCGGGGAGCTGTTTTTT. Its protein product is CASSEASPRTGELFF.

This chain links TRBV19 with TRBJ2-3, with TRBD2 matching over 10 bases. Germline CDR1 and CDR2: LNHDA and SQIVND (reference sequence). The CDR3 length is 16 residues. The junction had 10 bases not matched to a gene; V was cut back by 4 bases and J by 6 bases. CDR3 sequence (DNA): TGTGCCAGTAGTACCTCTAGAGCGGGGGGGCGGGATACGCAGTATTTT. This translates into CASSTSRAGGRDTQYF.

In this sample, this clone turned up once. The chain links TRBV6-4 to TRBJ1-1, with D possibly TRBD1 on 6 matching bases. The CDR3 has 15 residues. From germline, CDR1 is MRHNA and CDR2 SNTAGT. V lost 5 bases and J lost 1, with 14 bases in between. DNA for the CDR3: TGTGCCAGCAGTCCCTCGGGACATCCGAACACTGAAGCTTTCTTT. It yields the protein CASSPSGHPNTEAFF.

The rearrangement uses TRBV30 and TRBJ2-1, with TRBD1 identical over 7 bases. CDR3 length: 13 amino acids. With 5 bases clipped from V and 8 bases from J, the junction kept 9 bases outside the gene matches. Germline V gene sequence: CDR1 GTSNPN, CDR2 SVGIG (reference sequence). CDR3 region: CAWDSDRVHEQFF. The CDR3 region has the DNA TGTGCCTGGGACTCCGACAGGGTCCATGAGCAGTTCTTC.

The CDR3 DNA reads TGTGCCACTCTGACCAACGTCCTGACTTTC. The encoded protein is CATLTNVLTF. The rearrangement links TRBV6-8 to TRBJ2-6, with D unclear. There are 10 residues in the CDR3. Deletions cut 10 bases from V and 8 bases from J, with 6 bases between. Germline-derived CDR1 and CDR2 are MNHGY and SAAAGT.

The V gene is TRBV2, the J gene TRBJ1-5; possibly TRBD1 for D (5 bases). Looked up from germline, CDR1 is SNHLY and CDR2 is FYNNEI. CDR3 size: 16 residues. V lost 4 bases and J lost 2, with 15 bases in between. CDR3 DNA sequence: TGTGCCAGCAGTGCCGTGCGGGGGGAAGGCAATCAGCCCCAGCATTTT. Protein sequence: CASSAVRGEGNQPQHF. Drawing the rest from reference TRBV2 and TRBJ1-5, the complete variable domain is EPEVTQTPSHQVTQMGQEVILRCVPISNHLYFYWYRQILGQKVEFLVSFYNNEISEKSEIFDDQFSVERPDGSNFTLKIRSTKLEDSAMYFCASSAVRGEGNQPQHFGDGTRLSIL.

The chain uses TRBV28 and TRBJ1-5; weak D call: TRBD1 (6 bases). V was shortened by 8 bases and J by 6 bases, with 20 bases between the two germline ends. This CDR3 contains 15 residues. CDR1 MDHEN and CDR2 SYDVKM come from the germline V gene. The CDR3 protein is CASATPGLGGQPQHF. As DNA, the CDR3 is TGTGCCAGCGCCACCCCAGGGCTAGGGGGTCAGCCCCAGCATTTT.

CDR3 protein: CAISGDRNIQYF. The DNA for the CDR3 is TGTGCCATCAGTGGGGACAGAAACATTCAGTACTTC. The chain employs TRBV10-3 and TRBJ2-4; 7 bases fit TRBD1. Germline CDR1 is ENHRY and CDR2 is SYGVKD. Germline trimming cut 4 bases from V and 6 bases from J; bases unmatched to any gene: 0. This CDR3 spans 12 amino acids.

This rearrangement joins TRBV14 to TRBJ1-1, with unresolved D. The CDR3 length is 14 residues. Trimming left V 0 bases short and J 5 bases short, with 10 bases between. Per germline, CDR1 SGHDN and CDR2 FVKESK. The CDR3 sequence: CASSQDLVSTEAFF. The CDR3 region has the DNA TGTGCCAGCAGCCAAGATCTTGTGTCAACTGAAGCTTTCTTT. Supplemented by reference TRBV14 and TRBJ1-1, the full variable domain reads EAGVTQFPSHSVIEKGQTVTLRCDPISGHDNLYWYRRVMGKEIKFLLHFVKESKQDESGMPNNRFLAERTGGTYSTLKVQPAELEDSGVYFCASSQDLVSTEAFFGQGTRLTVV.

The chain joins TRBV4-2 to TRBJ2-1, with 11 bases fitting TRBD2. The V segment lost 3 bases and the J segment 7 bases; nucleotides outside the gene matches: 5. Germline V gene lookup returns CDR1 LGHNA and CDR2 YNFKEQ. This CDR3 has 15 amino acids. The DNA for the CDR3 is TGTGCCAGCAGCCAGGGACTAGCGGAGATAAATGAGCAGTTCTTC. Amino acids: CASSQGLAEINEQFF.

The chain uses TRBV6-5 and TRBJ2-2; 8 nucleotides agree with TRBD1. The CDR3 has 16 residues. Trimming at V came to 1 base and at J to 3 bases, leaving 4 bases not matched to a gene. Germline-derived CDR1 and CDR2 are MNHEY and SVGAGI. CDR3 region: CASSYLGQGHTGELFF. Written as DNA, the CDR3 is TGTGCCAGCAGTTACTTAGGACAGGGACACACCGGGGAGCTGTTTTTT.

J is TRBJ2-7 and V is TRBV4-1; D gene ambiguous. Trimming pared 0 bases from V and 3 bases from J, leaving 12 bases between. Germline V CDR1 and CDR2: MGHRA, YSYEKL. The CDR3 totals 15 residues. The CDR3 DNA reads TGCGCCAGCAGCCAAGACGAGATTGAAGACTACGAGCAGTACTTC. Protein product: CASSQDEIEDYEQYF.

The gene calls are TRBV6-6 and TRBJ2-1; 11 bases map to TRBD2. Germline CDR1 reads MNHNY; CDR2 reads SVGAGI (reference sequence). This CDR3 is built from 15 residues. V lost 2 bases, J lost 9 bases, and 6 bases stayed unmatched. CDR3: CASSYVAGGQGEQFF. DNA of the CDR3: TGTGCCAGCAGTTACGTAGCGGGGGGGCAGGGTGAGCAGTTCTTC.

The V and J genes are TRBV27 and TRBJ2-5; D is unresolved. The CDR3 is made up of 18 amino acids. The germline V gene encodes CDR1 MNHEY and CDR2 SMNVEV (reference sequence). The germline V and J ends were trimmed by 3 bases and 2 bases, with 22 bases remaining between them. The CDR3 region has the DNA TGTGCCAGCAGTTTTCTTGCAGGAACCCCCGCCCGACAAGAGACCCAGTACTTC. It encodes CASSFLAGTPARQETQYF.

The V gene is TRBV19, the J gene TRBJ2-1; D may be TRBD1 (5 bases). V was shortened by 6 bases and J by 6 bases, with 15 bases between the two germline ends. The CDR3 sequence is 14 residues long. Germline V gene sequence: CDR1 LNHDA, CDR2 SQIVND (reference sequence). The CDR3 region is CASRNHQGANEQFF. CDR3 DNA sequence: TGTGCCAGTAGAAACCACCAGGGCGCCAATGAGCAGTTCTTC.

The chain has TRBV6-5 and TRBJ1-3, with a weak D call TRBD1 (6 bases). V was pared by 4 bases and J by 4 bases, with 17 bases between. From germline, CDR1 is MNHEY and CDR2 SVGAGI. This CDR3 has 16 amino acids. CDR3 protein: CASSSTDSPGGNTIYF. As DNA, the CDR3 is TGTGCCAGCAGTTCTACGGACAGTCCGGGAGGAAACACCATATATTTT.

The V gene is TRBV19, the J gene TRBJ1-4; D not resolved. Germline CDR1 is LNHDA and CDR2 is SQIVND (reference sequence). V was trimmed by 10 bases and J by 8 bases, leaving 17 bases between them. CDR3 length: 13 residues. CDR3 coding DNA: TGTGCCACCAGGACGCGGTTCGTGGAAAAACTGTTTTTT. It yields the protein CATRTRFVEKLFF.

The chain combines TRBV18 with TRBJ2-4, with D perhaps TRBD2 (5 bases). The CDR3 contains 16 residues. V was cut by 2 bases and J by 1 base, with 12 bases left in between. Germline values: CDR1 KGHSH, CDR2 LQKENI. In nucleotides, the CDR3 is TGTGCCAGCTCACCAAGGGAGACGGGGGCCAAAAACATTCAGTACTTC. Residues: CASSPRETGAKNIQYF. Full variable domain (remainder filled in from reference TRBV18 and TRBJ2-4): NAGVMQNPRHLVRRRGQEARLRCSPMKGHSHVYWYRQLPEEGLKFMVYLQKENIIDESGMPKERFSAEFPKEGPSILRIQQVVRGDSAAYFCASSPRETGAKNIQYFGAGTRLSVL.